Below are 9 T cell receptor beta chains sequenced from a single sample in a study of blood T cell repertoires in COVID-19. Sequenced by immunoSEQ multiplex PCR; TCRdb stores in-frame clones only, minus some. In the table there are 300,000 to 400,000 clones, approximately 86% of which are singletons. Sequences were obtained from peripheral blood. These receptors came from a man aged 30-40 years with COVID-19, enrolled during active disease.

This sequence joins TRBV13 and TRBJ2-3; 9 bases are a match to TRBD1. Germline loops: CDR1 PRHDT, CDR2 FYEKMQ (reference sequence). This CDR3 has 16 amino acids. V lost 5 bases and J lost 4; bases outside the gene matches: 10. The CDR3 DNA is TGTGCCAGCAGCACAGGGGGCGACCTTAGGGCAGATACGCAGTATTTT. It yields the protein CASSTGGDLRADTQYF.

The rearrangement uses TRBV29-1 and TRBJ2-7, with 8 bases lining up with TRBD1. Germline CDR1 and CDR2: SQVTM and ANQGSEA. J gave up 2 bases and V 1 base, and 7 bases lay outside the gene matches. CDR3 length equals 15 residues. The CDR3 DNA is TGCAGCGTTGAAGGGACAGGGTATAACACCTACGAGCAGTACTTC. Translation gives CSVEGTGYNTYEQYF.

The J gene is TRBJ1-3, the V gene TRBV3-1 (or the pseudogene TRBV3-2); no clear D. The germline gives CDR1 LGHDT, CDR2 YNNKEL (reference sequence). Trimming cost V 4 bases and J 2 bases, with 12 bases left between them. The CDR3 contains 15 residues. The chain's CDR3 is CASSRGPGAGNTIYF. CDR3 DNA sequence: TGTGCCAGCAGCCGGGGTCCGGGAGCTGGAAACACCATATATTTT.

The V call is TRBV3-1 (or the pseudogene TRBV3-2), the J call TRBJ2-1; 8 positions agree with TRBD1. The germline V gene has CDR1 LGHDT and CDR2 YNNKEL (reference sequence). The CDR3 extends over 16 amino acids. V lost 2 bases to trimming and J lost 7 bases; unmatched junction nucleotides: 10. The CDR3 DNA follows: TGTGCCAGCAGCCAAATGGGGCAGGGGGCGCTTAATGAGCAGTTCTTC. It encodes CASSQMGQGALNEQFF.

The J gene is TRBJ1-1, the V gene TRBV28; TRBD1 aligns across 8 bases. This CDR3 region has 15 residues. Losses at the gene ends were 6 bases for V and 4 bases for J; bases not matched to a gene: 10. Germline CDR1 MDHEN, CDR2 SYDVKM. The CDR3 reads CASRALQGGGTEAFF. For the CDR3, the DNA is TGTGCCAGCAGAGCCCTACAGGGGGGCGGCACTGAAGCTTTCTTT.

This sequence joins TRBV7-2 and TRBJ2-7, with 7 bases fitting TRBD2. CDR3 size: 14 residues. The junction had 10 bases not matched to a gene; V was cut back by 5 bases and J by 6 bases. Germline lookup yields CDR1 SGHTA and CDR2 FQGNSA. CDR3 DNA: TGTGCCAGCAGCGATCGGGGGGTCGTAGGCGAGCAGTACTTC. Translated: CASSDRGVVGEQYF. The variable domain in full, with the rest retrieved from reference TRBV7-2 and TRBJ2-7, is GAGVSQSPSNKVTEKGKDVELRCDPISGHTALYWYRQSLGQGLEFLIYFQGNSAPDKSGLPSDRFSAERTGGSVSTLTIQRTQQEDSAVYLCASSDRGVVGEQYFGPGTRLTVT.

This chain joins TRBV14 and TRBJ2-1; D not certain. Germline V gene data show CDR1 as SGHDN and CDR2 as FVKESK. The V end lost 2 bases, the J end lost 1 base, and 6 bases lay between the germline ends. This CDR3 has 14 residues. The DNA for the CDR3 is TGTGCCAGCAGCCAATTTCAGTCCTACAATGAGCAGTTCTTC. This codes for CASSQFQSYNEQFF. Full variable domain (outside the CDR3, taken from reference TRBV14 and TRBJ2-1): EAGVTQFPSHSVIEKGQTVTLRCDPISGHDNLYWYRRVMGKEIKFLLHFVKESKQDESGMPNNRFLAERTGGTYSTLKVQPAELEDSGVYFCASSQFQSYNEQFFGPGTRLTVL.

The chain links TRBV6-1 to TRBJ2-7, with 7 bases matching TRBD2. The germline gives CDR1 MNHNS, CDR2 SASEGT. V shed 4 bases and J 1 base; nucleotides not matched to a gene: 10. CDR3 length: 16 amino acids. The CDR3 here is CASSGARGRTSYEQYF. CDR3 DNA: TGTGCCAGCAGTGGGGCGCGCGGGAGAACATCCTACGAGCAGTACTTC.

The rearrangement uses TRBV7-8 and TRBJ2-5; 8 bases are shared with TRBD2. V was pared by 6 bases and J by 4 bases, with 7 bases of the junction left unmatched. There are 14 residues in the CDR3. Germline lookup yields CDR1 SGHVS and CDR2 FQNEAQ. The CDR3 protein is CASRAGGVLETQYF. CDR3 nucleotide sequence: TGTGCCAGCAGGGCCGGGGGGGTTCTAGAGACCCAGTACTTC.